This entry lists 5 T cell receptor beta chains sequenced from one sample in a study of human T cells and chemical hapten exposure. In TCRdb, the RACE reads were re-called with MiXCR into one record per CDR3 protein. The sample lists more than 45,000 distinct CDR3 sequences; around 12% were seen once. The time point is: patch test 3, about 24 weeks after DPC sensitization. Treatment in this sample: therapeutic diphenylcyclopropenone sensitization with weekly scalp DPC. This specimen was whole blood, taken in connection with sensitization to the hapten diphenylcyclopropenone (DPC). The origin of the receptors is a man aged 25-40 years with alopecia areata. Some clones in this sample may be carry-over from other donors' samples.

In its sample, this clonotype was seen a few times. This chain uses TRBV12-3 or TRBV12-4 with TRBJ2-7, with 11 bases fitting TRBD2. Unmatched junction bases numbered 6, after V lost 5 bases and J lost 0 bases. The CDR3 has 16 residues. In DNA, the CDR3 is TGTGCCAGCAGTCCTCCTAGCGGGGGGCCCTCCTACGAGCAGTACTTC. This translates into CASSPPSGGPSYEQYF.

This clonotype was counted between two and nine times. J is TRBJ2-7 and V is TRBV7-2; D could derive from TRBD1 or TRBD2 (5 bases each). Germline values: CDR1 SGHTA, CDR2 FQGNSA. CDR3 length: 16 amino acids. V dropped 0 bases and J dropped 5 bases, with 17 bases sitting between them. The CDR3 DNA reads TGTGCCAGCAGCTTAGCAGTCCGGGACGGAGCTCACGAGCAGTACTTC. It specifies CASSLAVRDGAHEQYF. The full variable domain, its missing parts supplied by reference TRBV7-2 and TRBJ2-7, is GAGVSQSPSNKVTEKGKDVELRCDPISGHTALYWYRQSLGQGLEFLIYFQGNSAPDKSGLPSDRFSAERTGGSVSTLTIQRTQQEDSAVYLCASSLAVRDGAHEQYFGPGTRLTVT.

This clonotype was seen repeatedly, ten times or more. This CDR3 reads CASSQEDRNTIYF. CDR3 nucleotide sequence: TGTGCCAGCAGCCAAGAGGACAGAAACACCATATATTTT. The rearrangement uses TRBV4-2 and TRBJ1-3; TRBD1 is a possible D gene (5 bases). CDR3 length: 13 amino acids. V was pared by 0 bases and J by 5 bases, with 5 bases between. Germline V gene sequence: CDR1 LGHNA, CDR2 YNFKEQ.

This clonotype came up many times. The J gene is TRBJ2-1, the V gene TRBV7-3, with TRBD2 identical over 9 bases. Germline-derived CDR1 and CDR2 are SGHTA and FQGTGA. There are 15 residues in the CDR3. The trim removed 5 bases at V and 4 bases at J, leaving 6 bases unmatched. In DNA, the CDR3 is TGTGCCAGCAGCGCGTTAGCGGGGGCTTACAATGAGCAGTTCTTC. The encoded protein is CASSALAGAYNEQFF.

This clonotype was recorded at least ten times. The chain links TRBV13 to TRBJ1-1; tentatively, D is TRBD1 (6 bases). Between the trimmed V and J ends, which lost 3 bases and 5 bases, there was a span of 16 bases. There are 15 residues in the CDR3. The germline gives CDR1 PRHDT, CDR2 FYEKMQ (reference sequence). CDR3 DNA sequence: TGTGCCAGCAGCTTGCAGGGGCAGGGGAAGACTGAAGCTTTCTTT. Amino acids: CASSLQGQGKTEAFF.